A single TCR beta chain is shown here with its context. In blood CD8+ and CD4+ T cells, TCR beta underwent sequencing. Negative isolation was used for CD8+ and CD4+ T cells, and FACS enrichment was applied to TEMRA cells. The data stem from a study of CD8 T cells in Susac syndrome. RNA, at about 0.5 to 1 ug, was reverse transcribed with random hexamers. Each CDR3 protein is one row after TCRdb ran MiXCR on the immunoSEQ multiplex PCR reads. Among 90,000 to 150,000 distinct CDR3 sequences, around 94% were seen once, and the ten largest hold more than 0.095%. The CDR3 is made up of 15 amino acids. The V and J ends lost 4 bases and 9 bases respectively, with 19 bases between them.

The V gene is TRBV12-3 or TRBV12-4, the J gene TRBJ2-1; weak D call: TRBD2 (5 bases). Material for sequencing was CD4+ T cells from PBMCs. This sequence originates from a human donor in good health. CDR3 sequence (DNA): TGTGCCAGCAGTTCCACCGCTACTAGTTTGGGTGAGCAGTTCTTC. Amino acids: CASSSTATSLGEQFF.